This is a list of T cell receptor beta chains from one sample in a study of PD-1 blockade in classical Hodgkin lymphoma. Profiled with immunoSEQ multiplex PCR; TCRdb holds only in-frame clones, not every one. The sample carries over 20,000 clones, just over 85% recorded once. The sample in question was peripheral blood mononuclear cells (PBMCs), obtained at baseline. These receptors all come from a human donor with classical Hodgkin lymphoma. CDR3s include the opening cysteine and the closing phenylalanine or tryptophan. A D gene is named only where the DNA matches it firmly. Not every row has a clone size; where given, it reads once, few, many or a size class.

>-|TRBJ2-5|-|TRBV2
TGTGCCAGCGGGGCTCAGTACCAAGAGACCCAGTACTTC
CASGAQYQETQYF
>TRBD1|TRBJ2-7|few|TRBV10-1
TGCGCCAGCAGCGGACAGGGTGTCGACGAGCAGTACTTC
CASSGQGVDEQYF
>-|TRBJ2-7|-|TRBV5-1
TGCGCCAGCAGCTTAGACAAGATCTACGAGCAGTACTTC
CASSLDKIYEQYF
>-|TRBJ1-1|-|TRBV2
TGTGCCACGGAACAAGACTTTCACACTGAAGCTTTCTTT
CATEQDFHTEAFF
>-|TRBJ2-7|-|TRBV7-8
TGTGCCAGCAGCTTAGCTGGGGGGCCATACGAGCAGTACTTC
CASSLAGGPYEQYF
>-|TRBJ1-1|-|TRBV6-1
TGTGCCAGCATGGACGGCACTGAAGCTTTCTTT
CASMDGTEAFF
>-|TRBJ1-2|-|TRBV5-1
TGCGCCAGCAGCCAAGACGTAGGGGATGGCTACACCTTC
CASSQDVGDGYTF
>-|TRBJ2-3|-|TRBV5-1
TGCGCCAGCAGCTCAGGGGGGGATACGCAGTATTTT
CASSSGGDTQYF
>-|TRBJ2-7|-|TRBV9
TGTGCCAGCAGCGTAGGTGGGGGTTTCGCCTCCTACGAGCAGTACTTC
CASSVGGGFASYEQYF
>TRBD2|TRBJ2-3|-|TRBV2
TGTGCCAGCAGTGAAGGAAGCGGGGGTCCCTTCACAGATACGCAGTATTTT
CASSEGSGGPFTDTQYF
>-|TRBJ2-7|-|TRBV27
TGTGCCAGCAGTTTATCCCCCCCCTACGAGCAGTACTTC
CASSLSPPYEQYF
>-|TRBJ2-6|-|TRBV1
TGCACCAGCAGCCCTCAGGGGGCAGGCCGCTACTCTGGGGCCAACGTCCTGACTTTC
CTSSPQGAGRYSGANVLTF